A single sample gave rise to the 8 T cell receptor beta chains below, sequenced in a study of coeliac disease. Measured with immunoSEQ multiplex PCR; TCRdb has only the in-frame clones, and not every one. This sample has 8,500 to 10,000 clones, with roughly two thirds found just once. The source material was lamina propria lymphocytes from the gut. These receptors originate from a woman in her sixties or seventies with celiac disease.

The genes are TRBV6-5 and TRBJ1-1; TRBD1 matches at 7 bases. The CDR3 covers 14 residues. V shed 6 bases, J shed 6 bases, and the junction held 10 bases outside the gene matches. Germline V gene data show CDR1 as MNHEY and CDR2 as SVGAGI. The CDR3 DNA reads TGTGCCAGCAGCGAGGGACAGTTATGGGCTGAAGCTTTCTTT. This translates into CASSEGQLWAEAFF.

The chain joins TRBV30 to TRBJ1-4; 9 bases line up with TRBD1. V shed 1 base, J shed 7 bases, and the junction held 1 base outside the gene matches. The germline V gene has CDR1 GTSNPN and CDR2 SVGIG (reference sequence). The CDR3 runs to 13 residues. CDR3 region: CAWSATGGEKLFF. The CDR3, as DNA: TGTGCCTGGAGTGCGACAGGGGGTGAAAAACTGTTTTTT.

The chain uses TRBV2 and TRBJ1-1; D unclear. Trimming pared 8 bases from V and 1 base from J, leaving 17 bases between. From germline, CDR1 is SNHLY and CDR2 FYNNEI. The CDR3 extends over 15 amino acids. The CDR3 coding sequence is TGTGCCAGCTCCCGCGCAAGATCTGGGAACACTGAAGCTTTCTTT. It encodes CASSRARSGNTEAFF.

The V and J genes are TRBV4-1 and TRBJ2-3; 13 nucleotides align to TRBD2. The trim removed 4 bases at V and 0 bases at J, leaving 4 bases unmatched. Germline V gives CDR1 MGHRA, CDR2 YSYEKL. This CDR3 is built from 17 residues. The CDR3 DNA reads as TGCGCCAGCAGCCTCGGACTAGCGGGAGAAAGCACAGATACGCAGTATTTT. Its protein product is CASSLGLAGESTDTQYF.

V and J are TRBV21-1 and TRBJ2-7; TRBD1 is the table's D call, not checked against the DNA. TRBV21-1 is a documented pseudogene. There are 15 residues in the CDR3. The CDR3 DNA sequence: TGTGCCAGCAGCAGGGGGAGACAGGGGGCGTACGAGCAGTACTTC. It specifies CASSRGRQGAYEQYF.

The table lists this clone with a count of one. This chain connects TRBV20-1 to TRBJ2-7, with D uncertain. Germline values: CDR1 DFQATT, CDR2 SNEGSKA (reference sequence). Trimming left V 6 bases short and J 4 bases short, with 10 bases between. The CDR3 consists of 11 residues. The DNA for the CDR3 is TGCAGTGCCCGGTCGGAGTACGAGCAGTACTTC. Translated, it gives CSARSEYEQYF.

This chain connects TRBV7-9 to TRBJ1-5, with D perhaps TRBD1 (5 bases). This CDR3 is 12 amino acids long. Trimming stripped 8 bases from V and 4 bases from J, with 9 bases between. CDR1 and CDR2 (germline): SEHNR, FQNEAQ (reference sequence). The CDR3 is CASRRGNQPQHF. DNA of the CDR3: TGTGCCAGCCGGCGGGGGAATCAGCCCCAGCATTTT.

The V call is TRBV14, the J call TRBJ2-7; the match to TRBD2 covers 14 bases. CDR1 SGHDN and CDR2 FVKESK come from the germline V gene. V gave up 6 bases and J gave up 13 bases; unmatched junction bases: 11. CDR3 length: 14 amino acids. CDR3 coding DNA: TGTGCCAGCAGTACGGGACTAGCGGGGGCCCTTGCATACTTC. This gives the protein CASSTGLAGALAYF.